The 24 T cell receptor beta chains presented below share a single source sample, sequenced in a study of cytomegalovirus exposure and HLA in healthy donors. Profiled with immunoSEQ multiplex PCR; TCRdb holds only in-frame clones, not every one. The repertoire consists of under 95,000 clones, with approximately 91% occurring once and the leading ten covering roughly 1.9%. The sequencing input was PBMCs. Receptors originate from a man between 25 and 39 years old in good health and CMV-seronegative.

The chain employs TRBV7-8 and TRBJ2-7, with D tentatively TRBD1 (6 bases). CDR1 is SGHVS, CDR2 FQNEAQ, per germline. The ends were cut back, 5 bases at V and 2 bases at J, with 10 bases in the middle. This CDR3 spans 13 amino acids. The CDR3 here is CASSTDSTYEQYF. CDR3 DNA sequence: TGTGCCAGCAGCACGGACAGTACCTACGAGCAGTACTTC.

The V and J genes are TRBV6-4 and TRBJ2-1; 11 bases agree with TRBD2. The CDR3 has 16 amino acids. With 0 bases clipped from V and 6 bases from J, the junction kept 4 bases outside the gene matches. Germline assignment: CDR1 MRHNA and CDR2 SNTAGT. The CDR3 DNA follows: TGTGCCAGCAGTGACTCTGGGACTAGCGGTTCCAATGAGCAGTTCTTC. Translating it yields CASSDSGTSGSNEQFF.

The V gene is TRBV28, the J gene TRBJ2-7; TRBD1 is a possible D gene (6 bases). Trimming pared 6 bases from V and 2 bases from J, leaving 14 bases between. The germline V gene encodes CDR1 MDHEN and CDR2 SYDVKM. The length of the CDR3 is 14 residues. Here the CDR3 DNA reads TGTGCCAGCAGCCCTCCGGGACACCCCTACGAGCAGTACTTC. It specifies CASSPPGHPYEQYF.

This chain links TRBV9 with TRBJ1-5, with D maybe TRBD1 (6 bases). There are 14 residues in the CDR3. Germline lookup yields CDR1 SGDLS and CDR2 YYNGEE. Trimming shortened V by 0 bases and J by 6 bases, and 10 bases separated the two germline ends. The CDR3 loop is CASSVGAGAQPQHF. The CDR3 DNA sequence: TGTGCCAGCAGCGTAGGGGCAGGGGCTCAGCCCCAGCATTTT.

The rearrangement joins TRBV6-1 to TRBJ1-1, with D possibly TRBD1 on 6 matching bases. The CDR3 totals 15 residues. V lost 6 bases, J lost 3 bases, and 17 bases lay in between. CDR1 and CDR2 (germline): MNHNS, SASEGT. CDR3 DNA: TGTGCCAGCAGCTACCCCCGGGGGGCGGACACTGAAGCTTTCTTT. Translation: CASSYPRGADTEAFF.

The chain recombines TRBV5-1 with TRBJ1-2; 10 nucleotides line up with TRBD1. Germline lookup yields CDR1 SGHRS and CDR2 YFSETQ. CDR3 length: 16 amino acids. The trim removed 1 base at V and 7 bases at J, leaving 10 bases unmatched. CDR3 DNA sequence: TGCGCCAGCAGCTTGAGGGGGGACAGGGGAGAAGGTGGCTACACCTTC. Amino acids: CASSLRGDRGEGGYTF.

The V gene is TRBV11-3, the J gene TRBJ2-3; a possible D gene is TRBD2 (5 bases). The CDR3 spans 14 residues. CDR1 and CDR2 from the germline V gene are SGHNT and YENEEA. Trimming cost V 5 bases and J 1 base, with 10 bases left between them. CDR3 sequence reads: CASSRAAGTDTQYF. In nucleotides, the CDR3 is TGTGCCAGCAGCCGAGCGGCGGGCACAGATACGCAGTATTTT.

J is TRBJ2-1 and V is TRBV10-2, with 7 bases lining up with TRBD2. V gave up 2 bases and J gave up 3 bases; unmatched junction bases: 7. The CDR3 extends over 16 amino acids. The germline CDR1 and CDR2 sequences are WSHSY and SAAADI. CDR3: CASSELRTRSYNEQFF. CDR3 nucleotides: TGCGCCAGCAGTGAGCTAAGGACTAGAAGCTACAATGAGCAGTTCTTC.

The chain links TRBV19 to TRBJ1-5; 10 bases are shared with TRBD1. Germline CDR1 is LNHDA and CDR2 is SQIVND (reference sequence). Trimming at V came to 5 bases and at J to 2 bases, leaving 9 bases not matched to a gene. The CDR3 runs 17 residues. The CDR3, as DNA: TGTGCCAGTAGTCGAAAGGACAGGGGGTCGGGCAATCAGCCCCAGCATTTT. Protein: CASSRKDRGSGNQPQHF.

This rearrangement joins TRBV6-5 to TRBJ1-2; 7 positions match TRBD1. Losses at the gene ends were 5 bases for V and 7 bases for J; bases not matched to a gene: 10. The length of the CDR3 is 14 residues. Looked up from germline, CDR1 is MNHEY and CDR2 is SVGAGI. This CDR3 is CASSAFTTGSGYTF. The CDR3 DNA follows: TGTGCCAGCAGTGCCTTTACGACAGGGTCTGGCTACACCTTC.

The CDR3 DNA sequence: TGTGCCAGCAGCGCCCGGACAGGGCTTGATGGCTACACCTTC. Its translation is CASSARTGLDGYTF. This chain links TRBV14 with TRBJ1-2, with 8 bases aligning to TRBD1. The CDR3 sequence is 14 residues long. With 5 bases clipped from V and 6 bases from J, the junction kept 8 bases outside the gene matches. Germline lookup yields CDR1 SGHDN and CDR2 FVKESK.

This chain links TRBV4-1 with TRBJ2-1; no clear D. Germline CDR1 and CDR2: MGHRA and YSYEKL. Trimming cost V 4 bases and J 10 bases, with 11 bases left between them. The CDR3 covers 12 residues. The CDR3 DNA is TGCGCCAGCAGCCCCGAAATCGGGGAGCAGTTCTTC. It specifies CASSPEIGEQFF.

J is TRBJ2-2 and V is TRBV9, with 10 bases lining up with TRBD2. V trimming: 2 bases; J trimming: 5 bases; junction bases outside the gene matches: 9. CDR3 length: 17 residues. CDR1 and CDR2 from the germline V gene are SGDLS and YYNGEE. In DNA form, the CDR3 reads TGTGCCAGCAGCGTTCCAGCGGGAGGGCCTCGGACCGGGGAGCTGTTTTTT. Translated: CASSVPAGGPRTGELFF.

The chain has TRBV11-2 and TRBJ2-7; D is unclear. The CDR3 has 16 residues. CDR1 and CDR2 (germline): SGHAT, FQNNGV. The V end was cut by 4 bases, the J end by 3 bases, with 19 bases between. CDR3 DNA: TGTGCCAGCAGCTACATGTTGGCGGTTTCTTTCTACGAGCAGTACTTC. It translates to CASSYMLAVSFYEQYF.

The V gene is TRBV5-6, the J gene TRBJ2-3, with D uncertain. Germline loops: CDR1 SGHDT, CDR2 YYEEEE. CDR3 length: 14 amino acids. With 2 bases removed from V and 1 base from J, the gap between germline ends came to 8 bases. As DNA, the CDR3 is TGTGCCAGCAGCTTCGTACAGCGCACAGATACGCAGTATTTT. Its protein product is CASSFVQRTDTQYF. Supplemented by reference TRBV5-6 and TRBJ2-3, the full variable domain reads DAGVTQSPTHLIKTRGQQVTLRCSPKSGHDTVSWYQQALGQGPQFIFQYYEEEERQRGNFPDRFSGHQFPNYSSELNVNALLLGDSALYLCASSFVQRTDTQYFGPGTRLTVL.

The chain uses TRBV4-2 and TRBJ2-3; D may be TRBD1 (6 bases). With 6 bases removed from V and 6 bases from J, the gap between germline ends came to 10 bases. This CDR3 has 12 residues. Germline lookup yields CDR1 LGHNA and CDR2 YNFKEQ. The CDR3 protein is CASSFRGDTQYF. CDR3 DNA: TGTGCCAGCAGTTTCAGGGGTGATACGCAGTATTTT.

This chain connects TRBV27 to TRBJ1-1; weak D call: TRBD1 (5 bases). Per the germline V gene, CDR1 is MNHEY and CDR2 is SMNVEV (reference sequence). This CDR3 comprises 13 residues. V was shortened by 8 bases and J by 7 bases, with 17 bases between the two germline ends. CDR3 nucleotides: TGTGCCAGCCGCTCTCTCGGGGGAATTGAAGCTTTCTTT. Its translation: CASRSLGGIEAFF.

The chain combines TRBV4-2 with TRBJ2-2; D possibly corresponds to TRBD2 (6 bases). The CDR3 sequence is 16 residues long. CDR1 and CDR2 from the germline V gene are LGHNA and YNFKEQ. Trimming cost V 4 bases and J 1 base, with 13 bases left between them. This CDR3 is CASSRAGWENTGELFF. CDR3 in DNA: TGTGCCAGCAGCCGGGCGGGATGGGAGAACACCGGGGAGCTGTTTTTT.

The chain links TRBV9 to TRBJ1-2, with unresolved D. The CDR3 runs to 14 residues. CDR1 SGDLS and CDR2 YYNGEE come from the germline V gene. V shed 3 bases and J shed 4 bases, with 13 bases lying between them. In DNA form, the CDR3 reads TGTGCCAGCAGCGCCGGGGATGGGGTCTATGGCTACACCTTC. Protein: CASSAGDGVYGYTF.

The table lists this clone with a count of one. The V and J genes are TRBV29-1 and TRBJ2-1; D uncertain. The germline gives CDR1 SQVTM, CDR2 ANQGSEA. V was trimmed by 0 bases and J by 0 bases, leaving 9 bases between them. The CDR3 totals 15 residues. In DNA, the CDR3 is TGCAGCGTTGAAGATACTACAAGCTCCTACAATGAGCAGTTCTTC. It codes for CSVEDTTSSYNEQFF.

The chain has TRBV5-5 and TRBJ1-2; 12 bases fit TRBD1. The CDR3 has 14 residues. The V segment lost 2 bases and the J segment 6 bases; nucleotides outside the gene matches: 2. Looked up from germline, CDR1 is SGHKS and CDR2 is YYEKEE (reference sequence). The CDR3 reads CASSFGTGGNGYTF. CDR3 in DNA: TGTGCCAGCAGCTTTGGGACAGGGGGCAATGGCTACACCTTC.

The V gene is TRBV4-1, the J gene TRBJ2-7; D perhaps matches TRBD2 (5 bases). This CDR3 region has 17 residues. Germline V gene lookup returns CDR1 MGHRA and CDR2 YSYEKL. V lost 3 bases and J lost 3, with 21 bases in between. The CDR3 sequence: CASSQVVRAGTRYEQYF. DNA of the CDR3: TGCGCCAGCAGCCAGGTAGTCCGGGCGGGTACACGCTACGAGCAGTACTTC.

The V gene is TRBV5-5, the J gene TRBJ2-7; D may be TRBD2 (5 bases). The CDR3 loop spans 16 amino acids. V was clipped by 4 bases and J by 3 bases, with 20 bases between them. Germline CDR1 and CDR2: SGHKS and YYEKEE (reference sequence). The CDR3 loop reads CASSRPRELLVYEQYF. The CDR3 DNA reads as TGTGCCAGCAGCAGACCCCGGGAACTACTAGTCTACGAGCAGTACTTC.

The chain is built from TRBV11-2 and TRBJ2-7; 9 bases match TRBD1. The CDR3 length is 15 residues. V shed 1 base, J shed 5 bases, and the junction held 6 bases outside the gene matches. The germline CDR1 and CDR2 sequences are SGHAT and FQNNGV. The CDR3 is CASSLGGTGRDEQYF. DNA of the CDR3: TGTGCCAGCAGCTTAGGGGGGACAGGGCGGGACGAGCAGTACTTC.